The rows below give T cell receptor beta chains drawn from one sample of a study of chemoradiotherapy in HPV16-positive cancers. This table comes from immunoSEQ multiplex PCR, and its TCRdb copy is limited to in-frame clones, with some not included. The sample has 8,000 or so clones, 55% to 75% seen once. Specimen collection occurred from a patient who underwent chemoradiotherapy. The receptors stem from a human donor with HPV-associated anogenital cancer. Both conserved end residues are trimmed from each CDR3. The D gene is left open where the match is weak. Rows give clone size only sometimes, using once, few, many, or a class for an expanded clone.

v_call: TRBV15; j_call: TRBJ1-1; clone_size: NA; d_call: NA; cdr3_length: 11; cdr3_aa: ATSRGGDTEAF
v_call: TRBV7-9; j_call: TRBJ2-1; clone_size: few; d_call: TRBD1; cdr3_length: 12; cdr3_aa: ASSSGTAINEQF
v_call: TRBV4-3; j_call: TRBJ2-7; clone_size: NA; d_call: NA; cdr3_length: 13; cdr3_aa: ASSQEIRSPYEQY
v_call: TRBV6-5; j_call: TRBJ2-4; clone_size: NA; d_call: NA; cdr3_length: 14; cdr3_aa: ASSSFSVALKNIQY
v_call: TRBV5-8; j_call: TRBJ1-3; clone_size: NA; d_call: TRBD1; cdr3_length: 14; cdr3_aa: ASSLGGQVSGNTIY
v_call: TRBV28; j_call: TRBJ2-7; clone_size: NA; d_call: TRBD1; cdr3_length: 10; cdr3_aa: ASSRDRGEQY
v_call: TRBV28; j_call: TRBJ2-7; clone_size: few; d_call: TRBD2; cdr3_length: 13; cdr3_aa: ASSLGGWGTYEQY
v_call: TRBV5-6; j_call: TRBJ1-2; clone_size: once; d_call: NA; cdr3_length: 13; cdr3_aa: ASSLYPGINYGYT
v_call: TRBV6-5; j_call: TRBJ1-1; clone_size: few; d_call: NA; cdr3_length: 11; cdr3_aa: ASSYSGGTEAF
v_call: TRBV12-5; j_call: TRBJ1-2; clone_size: NA; d_call: NA; cdr3_length: 12; cdr3_aa: ASGSEYTSYGYT
v_call: TRBV19; j_call: TRBJ2-1; clone_size: NA; d_call: NA; cdr3_length: 14; cdr3_aa: ASSFQAASSYNEQF
v_call: TRBV5-6; j_call: TRBJ2-6; clone_size: NA; d_call: NA; cdr3_length: 16; cdr3_aa: ASSRHGFGDSGANVLT
v_call: TRBV5-5; j_call: TRBJ2-5; clone_size: NA; d_call: NA; cdr3_length: 11; cdr3_aa: ASSLPHQETQY
v_call: TRBV5-5; j_call: TRBJ2-7; clone_size: NA; d_call: TRBD1; cdr3_length: 13; cdr3_aa: ASSLATGKAYEQY
v_call: TRBV28; j_call: TRBJ2-7; clone_size: NA; d_call: TRBD1; cdr3_length: 14; cdr3_aa: ASSAQTGADSYEQY